These T cell receptor beta chains were read from a single sample in a study of PD-L1 blockade in urothelial cancer. Profiling relied on immunoSEQ multiplex PCR, and the TCRdb table lists in-frame clones only, not all of them. The table shows approximately 67,000 clones, with approximately 83% occurring only once. The material sequenced was PBMCs, taken around atezolizumab (anti-PD-L1) treatment. Every receptor here comes from a man between 60 and 70 years old with urothelial cancer. CDR3s leave out the opening cysteine and the closing phenylalanine or tryptophan. Rows give clone size only sometimes, using once, few, many, or a class for an expanded clone.

few,TRBV5-1,ASSLDYSGANVLT
NA,TRBV10-3,ATATGEVSNQPQH
NA,TRBV6-5,ASSYLQPNTGELF
few,TRBV27,ASSLYVRDTRVTNEKLF
NA,TRBV6-1,ASSDAGTVYGYT
NA,TRBV6-6,ASSYTPRQGTT
NA,TRBV30,AWSVRGTYEQY
NA,TRBV7-2,ASSMRTGRSSYEQY
NA,TRBV7-2,ASSLVGTVYGYT
NA,TRBV5-4,ASSLRSGGPYEQY
few,TRBV4-1,ASSPSRGNTEAF
NA,TRBV4-3,ASSQDWVRGGETQY
NA,TRBV30,AWGPEVPTDTQY
NA,TRBV5-1,ASSLVPPGNTIY
NA,TRBV6-1,ASKWDTYNSPLH
NA,TRBV6-5,ASSSGQHNQPQH
NA,TRBV21-1,ASSKVLRDTKDDGYT
NA,TRBV7-9,ASSRDRGNTEAF
NA,TRBV6-1,ASRPDRGVSYEQY
few,TRBV7-3,ASSPNSGVYNEQF
NA,TRBV5-4,ASSLQGTDTQY
NA,TRBV6-5,ASSYVPGLSYEQY
NA,TRBV6-5,ASSTTGRTEAF
NA,TRBV9,ASSVAGQGVNTIY
NA,TRBV7-8,ASTWGGQSYNEQF
once,TRBV30,AWSATVVEQY
NA,TRBV7-9,ASSPLAGGFGEKLF
NA,TRBV19,ASTVRFSGNTIY
NA,TRBV15,ATSRVPRQLPEQF
once,TRBV6-5,ASSPPEETQY
NA,TRBV13,ASSFSQPGQFNEKLF
NA,TRBV19,ASKWRGPFTGELF
once,TRBV6-5,ASSFGLAGGIETQY
NA,TRBV19,ASSIEVTGRGQY
NA,TRBV2,ASRADSYNEQF
NA,TRBV5-1,ASRRTGSSYNEQF
NA,TRBV29-1,SVSQGEGGYT